The clone carrying this T cell receptor (beta chain) was seen ten or more times. The target antigen is unknown. Drawn from each donor were 8.5 to 10 milliliters of peripheral blood. These data are taken from a study of blood T cells in healthy people across ages. Whole-study context: Capturing about one barcoded beta molecule per two T cells was achieved by template switching. Study findings and constraints: Age advanced and TCR beta diversity per million T cells fell, roughly linearly.

Sample-barcoded 5' priming and a J-beta primer mix drove a second PCR of about 7 to 12 cycles. Tagging of each cDNA molecule was performed by a template-switch adaptor with 12 random nucleotides. TCRdb re-derived calls from the 5' RACE reads in MiXCR, one entry per CDR3 protein. The table shows about 1,500,000 distinct CDR3 sequences, with approximately 28% occurring only once. Germline lookup yields CDR1 KGHSH and CDR2 LQKENI. J gave up 3 bases and V 5 bases, and 3 bases lay outside the gene matches. This CDR3 has 13 residues. This receptor was obtained from a woman aged 25 to 39 in good health. The J gene is TRBJ2-5, the V gene TRBV18; TRBD1 matches 7 bases. The sample consisted of blood. CDR3 residues: CASSSGTEETQYF. The CDR3 DNA reads as TGTGCCAGCTCATCAGGGACAGAAGAGACCCAGTACTTC.